The 26 T cell receptor beta chains in this list originate from one sample, sequenced in a study of blood T cell repertoires in COVID-19. This table comes from immunoSEQ multiplex PCR, and its TCRdb copy is limited to in-frame clones, with some not included. Of approximately 250,000 clones in the sample, around 89% were seen once. Source material: PBMCs or T cells enriched from blood (not recorded which). These receptors all come from a woman between 25 and 40 years old who had recovered from COVID-19.

The rearrangement links TRBV6-6 to TRBJ1-5; weak D call: TRBD1 (5 bases). V lost 0 bases and J 1 base, leaving 10 bases between the germline ends. The germline V gene encodes CDR1 MNHNY and CDR2 SVGAGI (reference sequence). CDR3 size: 16 residues. The CDR3 DNA reads TGTGCCAGCAGTTACTCGGGAGGGGCGAGCAATCAGCCCCAGCATTTT. Protein: CASSYSGGASNQPQHF.

The chain links TRBV4-3 to TRBJ2-3; 8 bases are shared with TRBD2. Germline assignment: CDR1 LGHNA and CDR2 YSLEER. This CDR3 comprises 16 residues. The ends lost 5 bases at V and 0 bases at J; junction bases unmatched: 7. This chain's CDR3 is CASSSMASGSTDTQYF. The CDR3, as DNA: TGCGCCAGCAGCTCTATGGCTAGCGGGAGCACAGATACGCAGTATTTT.

This chain joins TRBV15 and TRBJ2-1; maybe TRBD1 (5 bases). This CDR3 spans 15 amino acids. Trimming stripped 1 base from V and 8 bases from J, with 15 bases between. Looked up from germline, CDR1 is LNHNV and CDR2 is YYDKDF (reference sequence). The CDR3 nucleotides are TGTGCCACCAGCAGAGGCCAGGGTCGGTTCGATGAGCAGTTCTTC. Translating gives CATSRGQGRFDEQFF.

The rearrangement joins TRBV6-2 or TRBV6-3 to TRBJ2-7, with D unresolved. Trimming left V 4 bases short and J 3 bases short, with 10 bases between. This CDR3 is 13 amino acids long. Germline values: CDR1 MNHEY, CDR2 SVGEGT. CDR3 DNA sequence: TGTGCCAGCAGTTTTCGACTCGTCTACGAGCAGTACTTC. Its translation: CASSFRLVYEQYF.

This rearrangement joins TRBV10-3 to TRBJ1-2; D ambiguous. This CDR3 comprises 13 residues. The germline V gene has CDR1 ENHRY and CDR2 SYGVKD. Trimming shortened V by 1 base and J by 2 bases, and 5 bases separated the two germline ends. The CDR3 nucleotides read TGTGCCATCAGTGAGTATCCAAACTATGGCTACACCTTC. Its protein product is CAISEYPNYGYTF.

This clone was detected once. For the CDR3, the DNA is TGCGCCAGCATCGACAGGGGCTTTGAGCAGTTCTTC. This gives the protein CASIDRGFEQFF. The gene calls are TRBV10-2 and TRBJ2-1; 8 nucleotides agree with TRBD1. V dropped 7 bases and J dropped 9; count of bases not matched to a gene: 5. The CDR3 runs 12 residues. Germline V gene sequence: CDR1 WSHSY, CDR2 SAAADI.

V usage is TRBV3-1 (or the pseudogene TRBV3-2) and J usage is TRBJ2-7, with 10 bases aligning to TRBD2. Germline trimming cut 6 bases from V and 4 bases from J; bases unmatched to any gene: 9. CDR1 and CDR2 from the germline V gene are LGHDT and YNNKEL (reference sequence). The CDR3 is 15 residues long. The CDR3 region is CASRATSGDSYEQYF. In DNA, the CDR3 is TGTGCCAGCAGAGCTACTAGCGGGGACTCTTACGAGCAGTACTTC.

About this clone: Other DNA sequences in the same sample also yield this CDR3. The chain employs TRBV7-9 and TRBJ1-4, with D perhaps matching TRBD1 (6 bases). Trimming took 1 base from V and 2 from J, leaving 8 bases between them. The CDR3 runs 15 residues. Germline V lookup: CDR1 SEHNR, CDR2 FQNEAQ (reference sequence). CDR3 protein: CASSLGGQTNEKLFF. As DNA, the CDR3 is TGTGCCAGCAGCTTAGGGGGGCAGACTAATGAAAAACTGTTTTTT.

The chain carries TRBV9 and TRBJ2-3; 9 bases are shared with TRBD2. The junction had 8 bases not matched to a gene; V was cut back by 4 bases and J by 2 bases. Germline V gives CDR1 SGDLS, CDR2 YYNGEE. The length of the CDR3 is 16 residues. This CDR3 reads CASSMRTSVITDTQYF. DNA for the CDR3: TGTGCCAGCAGCATGCGGACTAGCGTGATCACAGATACGCAGTATTTT.

This chain links TRBV7-6 with TRBJ2-1, with TRBD1 matching 8 bases. The length of the CDR3 is 19 residues. Germline V lookup: CDR1 SGHVS, CDR2 FNYEAQ. V gave up 4 bases and J gave up 4 bases; unmatched junction bases: 18. CDR3 nucleotide sequence: TGTGCCAGCAGCTCGACCGGGACAGGACACCGGGACCTTTACAATGAGCAGTTCTTC. Translated: CASSSTGTGHRDLYNEQFF.

The gene calls are TRBV18 and TRBJ1-2; D perhaps matches TRBD1 (5 bases). Germline CDR1 is KGHSH and CDR2 is LQKENI. Trimming removed 2 bases from V and 5 bases from J, with 12 bases in between. This CDR3 is built from 14 residues. The CDR3 region is CASSPVGEEYGYTF. In DNA form, the CDR3 reads TGTGCCAGCTCACCAGTGGGGGAGGAATATGGCTACACCTTC.

This sequence joins TRBV20-1 and TRBJ2-1; possible D gene TRBD1, 6 bases. The CDR3 has 11 amino acids. V was cut by 5 bases and J by 16 bases, with 18 bases left in between. From germline, CDR1 is DFQATT and CDR2 SNEGSKA (reference sequence). CDR3 region: CSALSQGLGFF. CDR3 nucleotides: TGCAGTGCTCTCTCACAGGGTTTAGGCTTCTTC.

This clone was observed once. V usage is TRBV5-1 and J usage is TRBJ2-3; 9 bases match TRBD1. The CDR3 extends over 13 amino acids. The germline V gene has CDR1 SGHRS and CDR2 YFSETQ. V was pared by 4 bases and J by 4 bases, with 1 base of the junction left unmatched. The CDR3 sequence: CASSRQGADTQYF. In nucleotides, the CDR3 is TGCGCCAGCAGCCGACAGGGGGCAGATACGCAGTATTTT.

The V and J genes are TRBV9 and TRBJ2-3; 8 bases align to TRBD2. The CDR3 spans 17 residues. CDR1 and CDR2 (germline): SGDLS, YYNGEE. J was trimmed by 1 base and V by 1 base; bases with no gene match: 8. The CDR3 reads CASSVTAGAGGTDTQYF. The DNA of the CDR3 is TGTGCCAGCAGCGTAACAGCGGGAGCAGGGGGCACAGATACGCAGTATTTT. Together with reference TRBV9 and TRBJ2-3, the CDR3 gives the full variable domain: DSGVTQTPKHLITATGQRVTLRCSPRSGDLSVYWYQQSLDQGLQFLIQYYNGEERAKGNILERFSAQQFPDLHSELNLSSLELGDSALYFCASSVTAGAGGTDTQYFGPGTRLTVL.

The chain is built from TRBV7-6 and TRBJ2-1, with D tentatively TRBD2 (6 bases). The CDR3 is 15 residues long. The V and J ends lost 3 bases and 2 bases respectively, with 11 bases between them. CDR1 and CDR2 (germline): SGHVS, FNYEAQ. The CDR3 reads CASSFEAGPYNEQFF. CDR3 sequence (DNA): TGTGCCAGCAGCTTCGAAGCGGGCCCCTACAATGAGCAGTTCTTC.

The V and J genes are TRBV29-1 and TRBJ1-2, with D maybe TRBD1 (6 bases). Trimming cost V 1 base and J 4 bases, with 13 bases left between them. In germline, CDR1 is SQVTM, CDR2 ANQGSEA. The CDR3 sequence is 14 residues long. The CDR3 spells CSVEVGARSYGYTF. Written as DNA, the CDR3 is TGCAGCGTTGAAGTGGGGGCGCGGAGCTATGGCTACACCTTC. Full variable domain (missing parts from reference TRBV29-1 and TRBJ1-2): SAVISQKPSRDICQRGTSLTIQCQVDSQVTMMFWYRQQPGQSLTLIATANQGSEATYESGFVIDKFPISRPNLTFSTLTVSNMSPEDSSIYLCSVEVGARSYGYTFGSGTRLTVV.

This clone occurred a few times. The V and J genes are TRBV5-1 and TRBJ2-5; D perhaps matches TRBD2 (7 bases). Between the trimmed V and J ends, which lost 0 bases and 4 bases, there was a span of 16 bases. This CDR3 comprises 16 residues. The germline V gene has CDR1 SGHRS and CDR2 YFSETQ. CDR3 DNA sequence: TGCGCCAGCAGCTTGGCAAGCAGGGGAGGGACAGAGACCCAGTACTTC. As protein: CASSLASRGGTETQYF.

The rearrangement joins TRBV4-2 to TRBJ1-5; D uncertain. CDR1 is LGHNA, CDR2 YNFKEQ, per germline. The CDR3 length is 13 residues. Trimming left V 0 bases short and J 4 bases short, with 4 bases between. CDR3 region: CASSQDTNQPQHF. CDR3 coding DNA: TGTGCCAGCAGCCAAGATACTAATCAGCCCCAGCATTTT.

This chain links TRBV28 with TRBJ1-1; D uncertain. This CDR3 contains 12 residues. The germline CDR1 and CDR2 sequences are MDHEN and SYDVKM. Trimming left V 4 bases short and J 1 base short, with 4 bases between. The CDR3 sequence: CASSYGNTEAFF. The CDR3 DNA follows: TGTGCCAGCAGTTACGGGAACACTGAAGCTTTCTTT. Based on the CDR3 plus reference TRBV28 and TRBJ1-1, the full variable domain is DVKVTQSSRYLVKRTGEKVFLECVQDMDHENMFWYRQDPGLGLRLIYFSYDVKMKEKGDIPEGYSVSREKKERFSLILESASTNQTSMYLCASSYGNTEAFFGQGTRLTVV.

The J gene is TRBJ1-1, the V gene TRBV9, with D tentatively TRBD1 (6 bases). The V and J ends lost 4 bases and 1 base respectively, with 17 bases between them. CDR3 length equals 16 residues. Germline V gene lookup returns CDR1 SGDLS and CDR2 YYNGEE. In DNA form, the CDR3 reads TGTGCCAGCAGCCCACGATGGGGACATTCGAACACTGAAGCTTTCTTT. It codes for CASSPRWGHSNTEAFF.

The table lists this clone with a count of one. V usage is TRBV28 and J usage is TRBJ2-2, with D uncertain. This CDR3 is built from 13 residues. Germline lookup yields CDR1 MDHEN and CDR2 SYDVKM. Between the trimmed V and J ends, which lost 7 bases and 3 bases, there was a span of 9 bases. The CDR3 nucleotides read TGTGCCAGCAAGCGAAGAGACACCGGGGAGCTGTTTTTT. The encoded protein is CASKRRDTGELFF.

V usage is TRBV28 and J usage is TRBJ1-5, with a possible D match to TRBD1 (6 bases). Germline V gene data show CDR1 as MDHEN and CDR2 as SYDVKM. The V end was cut by 3 bases, the J end by 4 bases, with 13 bases between. The CDR3 is 15 residues long. CDR3 loop: CASSFFRGRNQPQHF. CDR3 sequence (DNA): TGTGCCAGCAGTTTTTTCAGGGGAAGGAATCAGCCCCAGCATTTT.

This chain links TRBV2 with TRBJ1-2; no clear D gene. CDR3 size: 14 residues. Deletions cut 5 bases from V and 5 bases from J, with 15 bases between. From germline, CDR1 is SNHLY and CDR2 FYNNEI. CDR3 DNA sequence: TGTGCCAGCAGTTCCTCAGGAACACGTTATGGCTACACCTTC. This translates into CASSSSGTRYGYTF.

The chain joins TRBV30 to TRBJ1-5; D perhaps matches TRBD1 (6 bases). Trimming left V 3 bases short and J 7 bases short, with 13 bases between. Germline V gives CDR1 GTSNPN, CDR2 SVGIG (reference sequence). There are 13 residues in the CDR3. The CDR3: CAWSGTGIQPQHF. The CDR3 DNA is TGTGCCTGGAGCGGAACAGGGATCCAGCCCCAGCATTTT.

V usage is TRBV7-2 and J usage is TRBJ1-1; D is undetermined. Germline values: CDR1 SGHTA, CDR2 FQGNSA. This CDR3 contains 12 residues. The V end lost 10 bases, the J end lost 4 bases, and 13 bases lay between the germline ends. CDR3 sequence reads: CATRLGGTEAFF. CDR3 DNA sequence: TGTGCCACCAGACTTGGAGGCACTGAAGCTTTCTTT.

DNA of the CDR3: TGTGCCAGCAGACGGAAAGGACAGGGGGGGCCCTACGAGCAGTACTTC. This sequence encodes CASRRKGQGGPYEQYF. The chain employs TRBV27 and TRBJ2-7; 10 bases agree with TRBD1. Germline loops: CDR1 MNHEY, CDR2 SMNVEV (reference sequence). This CDR3 is built from 16 residues. V trimming: 6 bases; J trimming: 2 bases; junction bases outside the gene matches: 10.